The T cell receptor beta chain under discussion was sequenced for a study of CD8+ T cells in alopecia areata. Study outcomes and limitations: The link between baseline CD8+ expansion and response remains uncertain with one nonresponder.

Once RNA had been extracted, it was reverse transcribed into cDNA to act as the sequencing template. The assay was immunoSEQ multiplex PCR, and TCRdb's table has in-frame clones only and misses some. This table has about 180,000 clones, roughly 50% appearing once. Documented treatment: oral pan-JAK inhibitor, 5-10 mg twice daily. Both peripheral blood and punch biopsies of lesional scalp skin were obtained from patients who had alopecia areata. CDR1 is SQVTM and CDR2 is ANQGSEA in the germline V gene. The CDR3 length is 15 residues. The V gene end was trimmed by 5 bases and the J gene end by 6 bases; junction bases not matched to a gene: 14. In regard to this clone: Its target is unknown.

Sequencing was performed on CD4+ T cells sorted from blood, taken at approximately week 56, from a patient treated with tofacitinib. This clonotype was obtained from a human donor with alopecia areata. This chain uses TRBV29-1 with TRBJ1-2, with 8 bases identical to TRBD1. This CDR3 is CSVTIPGQGGDGYTF. DNA for the CDR3: TGCAGCGTTACTATTCCCGGACAGGGAGGGGATGGCTACACCTTC.